This T cell receptor (beta chain) was recovered during a study of post-analysis software for immune sequencing data. Study-wide results and caveats: Versus controls, multiple sclerosis patients showed significantly lower diversity (normalized Chao1).

In the case of this clonotype: Its antigen is currently unknown.

Researchers reported that TCR beta cDNA libraries carried unique molecular identifiers. TCRdb reprocessed the PCR reads with MiXCR, giving one entry per CDR3 protein. Of 430,000 or so distinct CDR3 sequences in the sample, more than 30% were seen once. This clonotype originated in a girl aged 2 to 10 with multiple sclerosis. Source material: blood.

Here the CDR3 reads CASSLGHGTTYEQYF. The CDR3 region has the DNA TGTGCCAGCAGCTTAGGCCACGGGACTACCTACGAGCAGTACTTC. The chain recombines TRBV7-7 with TRBJ2-7, with 7 bases aligning to TRBD2. Germline CDR1 reads SSHAT; CDR2 reads FNYEAQ (reference sequence). The CDR3 has 15 amino acids. Trimming took 1 base from V and 2 from J; bases not matched to a gene: 5.